A single sample is the source of the 18 T cell receptor beta chains below, sequenced in a study of OX40 agonist ivuxolimab in advanced cancers. Clones were sequenced by immunoSEQ multiplex PCR, and TCRdb holds only the in-frame ones, with some missing. The data hold 60,000 to 75,000 clones, with about 85% observed a single time. This specimen was CD4+ or CD8+ T cells sorted from blood, taken in a trial of the OX40 agonist ivuxolimab. The receptors were sampled from an adult with an advanced solid tumor such as melanoma, head and neck, liver or kidney cancer.

This clone was recorded only once. The V gene is TRBV2, the J gene TRBJ2-1, with no clear D. The CDR3 totals 13 residues. Germline V CDR1 and CDR2: SNHLY, FYNNEI. Trimming took 2 bases from V and 2 from J, leaving 4 bases between them. The chain's CDR3 is CASSEFAYNEQFF. The CDR3, as DNA: TGTGCCAGCAGTGAATTTGCCTACAATGAGCAGTTCTTC.

The chain has TRBV5-1 and TRBJ2-3; D ambiguous. Germline values: CDR1 SGHRS, CDR2 YFSETQ. The ends were cut back, 5 bases at V and 0 bases at J, with 13 bases in the middle. The CDR3 contains 15 residues. The CDR3 loop reads CASRYAYTSTDTQYF. The CDR3 DNA reads TGCGCCAGCAGATACGCCTACACTAGCACAGATACGCAGTATTTT. Full variable domain (rest looked up from reference TRBV5-1 and TRBJ2-3): KAGVTQTPRYLIKTRGQQVTLSCSPISGHRSVSWYQQTPGQGLQFLFEYFSETQRNKGNFPGRFSGRQFSNSRSEMNVSTLELGDSALYLCASRYAYTSTDTQYFGPGTRLTVL.

The chain links TRBV9 to TRBJ1-1; tentatively, D is TRBD1 (5 bases). The CDR3 runs 16 residues. Trimming stripped 2 bases from V and 2 bases from J, with 16 bases between. Germline CDR1 is SGDLS and CDR2 is YYNGEE. The CDR3 spells CASSVEGQGTNTEAFF. The CDR3 DNA reads as TGTGCCAGCAGCGTGGAGGGCCAGGGTACTAACACTGAAGCTTTCTTT.

The gene calls are TRBV6-1 and TRBJ1-2, with D uncertain. In germline, CDR1 is MNHNS, CDR2 SASEGT. Trimming cost V 1 base and J 4 bases, with 4 bases left between them. The CDR3 has 12 residues. The CDR3: CASSEGVYGYTF. CDR3 in DNA: TGTGCCAGCAGTGAAGGTGTCTATGGCTACACCTTC.

As DNA, the CDR3 is TGTGCCAGCAGCTTATCTGGACAGGGGTTCACCTTC. This gives the protein CASSLSGQGFTF. The V and J genes are TRBV7-3 and TRBJ1-2; 9 positions agree with TRBD1. This CDR3 comprises 12 residues. Germline lookup yields CDR1 SGHTA and CDR2 FQGTGA. V was clipped by 2 bases and J by 13 bases; unmatched bases: 5. The whole variable domain, filled in from reference TRBV7-3 and TRBJ1-2, reads GAGVSQTPSNKVTEKGKYVELRCDPISGHTALYWYRQSLGQGPEFLIYFQGTGAADDSGLPNDRFFAVRPEGSVSTLKIQRTERGDSAVYLCASSLSGQGFTFGSGTRLTVV.

This sequence joins TRBV6-1 and TRBJ2-7; TRBD1 agrees at 9 bases. CDR1 is MNHNS and CDR2 is SASEGT in the germline V gene. The J segment lost 2 bases and the V segment lost 9 bases, leaving 8 bases of the junction unmatched. There are 14 residues in the CDR3. CDR3 sequence reads: CASLNRGLPYEQYF. The DNA for the CDR3 is TGTGCCAGTCTGAACAGGGGGCTCCCCTACGAGCAGTACTTC.

The rearrangement uses TRBV4-3 and TRBJ1-1; D gene ambiguous. Trimming removed 3 bases from V and 3 bases from J, with 8 bases in between. The CDR3 has 13 amino acids. Germline lookup yields CDR1 LGHNA and CDR2 YSLEER. The CDR3 DNA reads TGCGCCAGCAGCCAGGCTGGGGACACTGAAGCTTTCTTT. It codes for CASSQAGDTEAFF.

The rearrangement uses TRBV5-4 and TRBJ1-5; D might be TRBD1 (6 bases). The CDR3 is made up of 14 amino acids. CDR1 SGHNT and CDR2 YYREEE come from the germline V gene (reference sequence). V was clipped by 1 base and J by 5 bases, with 10 bases between them. The CDR3 bases are TGTGCCAGCAGCTTGCGTGGGGGCGATCAGCCCCAGCATTTT. Translating gives CASSLRGGDQPQHF.

CDR3 loop: CASSSALDGYNSPLHF. CDR3 DNA sequence: TGTGCCAGCAGCTCGGCCCTGGACGGGTATAATTCACCCCTCCACTTT. The V and J genes are TRBV5-4 and TRBJ1-6; D is ambiguous. The CDR3 covers 16 residues. CDR1 is SGHNT, CDR2 YYREEE, per germline (reference sequence). V was cut by 3 bases and J by 4 bases, with 14 bases left in between.

The chain recombines TRBV11-2 with TRBJ1-1; D gene ambiguous. Trimming took off 5 bases at V and 4 bases at J, with 14 bases between the two ends. Germline V gene lookup returns CDR1 SGHAT and CDR2 FQNNGV. This CDR3 has 14 amino acids. CDR3 bases: TGTGCCAGCAGCCCCGGACCTCAGGCCACTGAAGCTTTCTTT. Translating gives CASSPGPQATEAFF. Full variable domain (outside the CDR3, taken from reference TRBV11-2 and TRBJ1-1): EAGVAQSPRYKIIEKRQSVAFWCNPISGHATLYWYQQILGQGPKLLIQFQNNGVVDDSQLPKDRFSAERLKGVDSTLKIQPAKLEDSAVYLCASSPGPQATEAFFGQGTRLTVV.

The rearrangement uses TRBV6-1 and TRBJ1-2; D possibly corresponds to TRBD1 (5 bases). The CDR3 is made up of 13 amino acids. Germline CDR1 and CDR2: MNHNS and SASEGT. V was shortened by 2 bases and J by 7 bases, with 11 bases between the two germline ends. This chain's CDR3 is CASSERGVGGYTF. CDR3 coding DNA: TGTGCCAGCAGTGAAAGGGGTGTTGGTGGCTACACCTTC.

This clone has only one observation. The chain employs TRBV6-6 and TRBJ1-5; D unresolved. Germline V lookup: CDR1 MNHNY, CDR2 SVGAGI (reference sequence). The ends were cut back, 5 bases at V and 7 bases at J, with 15 bases in the middle. CDR3 size: 14 residues. This CDR3 reads CASSTRSLGQPQHF. The CDR3 DNA reads TGTGCCAGCAGTACGCGATCCCTGGGGCAGCCCCAGCATTTT.

The chain couples TRBV5-1 to TRBJ2-1, with 16 bases that match TRBD2. The CDR3 length is 17 residues. V lost 4 bases and J lost 7; bases outside the gene matches: 8. The germline CDR1 and CDR2 sequences are SGHRS and YFSETQ. In DNA form, the CDR3 reads TGCGCCAGCAGCCACTTCGGGACTAGCGGGAGGGGGAATGAGCAGTTCTTC. Translated: CASSHFGTSGRGNEQFF.

This chain connects TRBV18 to TRBJ1-1; no reliable D call. V lost 6 bases and J 1 base, leaving 12 bases between the germline ends. The CDR3 consists of 14 residues. Germline V CDR1 and CDR2: KGHSH, LQKENI. CDR3 sequence reads: CASSVSAENTEAFF. CDR3 DNA: TGTGCCAGCTCCGTCTCCGCGGAGAACACTGAAGCTTTCTTT.

V is TRBV6-5 and J is TRBJ1-2; D is possibly TRBD1 (5 bases). CDR3 length: 13 amino acids. Germline CDR1 and CDR2: MNHEY and SVGAGI. V was pared by 6 bases and J by 4 bases, with 12 bases between. The CDR3 sequence is CASRAGTPYGYTF. The DNA of the CDR3 is TGTGCCAGCAGAGCCGGGACCCCCTATGGCTACACCTTC.

V usage is TRBV28 and J usage is TRBJ2-1; 13 nucleotides agree with TRBD2. The CDR3 covers 16 residues. Germline CDR1 reads MDHEN; CDR2 reads SYDVKM. Germline trimming cut 6 bases from V and 9 bases from J; bases unmatched to any gene: 11. For the CDR3, the DNA is TGTGCCAGCAGACCCCTGCGGACTAGCGGGAGTGGTGAGCAGTTCTTC. Amino acid sequence: CASRPLRTSGSGEQFF.

This chain links TRBV4-3 with TRBJ1-1, with D possibly TRBD1 on 6 matching bases. This CDR3 contains 15 residues. The germline gives CDR1 LGHNA, CDR2 YSLEER. V was cut by 4 bases and J by 1 base, with 13 bases left in between. The CDR3 DNA sequence: TGCGCCAGCAGCCCCCCAGGACAGCCGAACACTGAAGCTTTCTTT. Its protein is CASSPPGQPNTEAFF.

The V and J genes are TRBV6-1 and TRBJ2-5, with D perhaps TRBD1 or TRBD2 (5 bases each). The V gene lost 1 base and the J gene lost 2 bases, with 17 bases spanning the gap. This CDR3 has 17 amino acids. Germline V lookup: CDR1 MNHNS, CDR2 SASEGT. The CDR3 is CASSEVRGGTVQETQYF. Here the CDR3 DNA reads TGTGCCAGCAGTGAAGTGAGGGGTGGTACGGTGCAAGAGACCCAGTACTTC.